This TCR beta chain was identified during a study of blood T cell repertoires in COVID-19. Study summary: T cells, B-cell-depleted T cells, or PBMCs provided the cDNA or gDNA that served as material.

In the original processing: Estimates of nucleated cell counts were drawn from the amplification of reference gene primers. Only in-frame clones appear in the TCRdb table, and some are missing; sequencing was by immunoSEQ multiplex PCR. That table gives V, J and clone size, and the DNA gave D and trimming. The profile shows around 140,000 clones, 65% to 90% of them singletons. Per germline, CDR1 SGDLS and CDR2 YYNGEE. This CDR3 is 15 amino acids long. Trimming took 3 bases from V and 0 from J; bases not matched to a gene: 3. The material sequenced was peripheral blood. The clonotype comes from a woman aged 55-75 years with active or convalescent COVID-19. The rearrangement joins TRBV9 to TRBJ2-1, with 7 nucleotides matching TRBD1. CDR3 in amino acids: CASSATGSSYNEQFF. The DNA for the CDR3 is TGTGCCAGCAGCGCGACAGGGAGCTCCTACAATGAGCAGTTCTTC.